In its sample, the clone carrying this T cell receptor beta chain was seen once. Per the authors' pipeline: Amplification with reference gene primers provided the estimates of nucleated cell counts. Clones were read by immunoSEQ multiplex PCR, and TCRdb kept only the in-frame ones, dropping some. The DNA gave D and trimming, while V, J and clone size come from that table. This repertoire shows 70,000 to 80,000 clones, 70% to 90% found once; its top ten account for around 12%. The CDR3 covers 12 residues. Trimming shortened V by 0 bases and J by 7 bases, and 6 bases separated the two germline ends. Germline V gene sequence: CDR1 MNHEY, CDR2 SVGAGI. The record originates from a study of blood T cell repertoires in COVID-19. Study-wide context: Sites across the United States, Italy and Spain contributed samples from acute and convalescent COVID-19. The analysed material was cDNA or gDNA that came from T cells, B-cell-depleted T cells, or PBMCs.

The chain has TRBV6-5 and TRBJ1-1; no clear D gene. Sequencing was performed on peripheral blood. This sequence originates from a human donor in a cohort sampled during active COVID-19. Written as DNA, the CDR3 is TGTGCCAGCAGTTACTCGGGCCGTGAAGCTTTCTTT. This encodes CASSYSGREAFF.